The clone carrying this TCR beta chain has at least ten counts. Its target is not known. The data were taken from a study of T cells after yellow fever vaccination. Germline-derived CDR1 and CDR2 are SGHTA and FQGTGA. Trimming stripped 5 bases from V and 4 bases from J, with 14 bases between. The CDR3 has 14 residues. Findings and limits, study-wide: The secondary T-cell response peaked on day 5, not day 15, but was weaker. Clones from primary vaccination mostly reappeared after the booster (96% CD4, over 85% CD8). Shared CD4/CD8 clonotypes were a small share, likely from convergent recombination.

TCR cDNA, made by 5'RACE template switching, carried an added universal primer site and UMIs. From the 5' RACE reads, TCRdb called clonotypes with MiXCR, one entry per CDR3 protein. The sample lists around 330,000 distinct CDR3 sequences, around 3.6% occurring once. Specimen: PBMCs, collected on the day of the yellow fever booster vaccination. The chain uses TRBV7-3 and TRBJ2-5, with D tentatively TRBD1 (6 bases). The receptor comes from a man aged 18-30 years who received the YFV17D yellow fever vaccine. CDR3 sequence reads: CASSPGSRGETQYF. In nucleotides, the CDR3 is TGTGCCAGCAGCCCCGGAAGCAGGGGAGAGACCCAGTACTTC.